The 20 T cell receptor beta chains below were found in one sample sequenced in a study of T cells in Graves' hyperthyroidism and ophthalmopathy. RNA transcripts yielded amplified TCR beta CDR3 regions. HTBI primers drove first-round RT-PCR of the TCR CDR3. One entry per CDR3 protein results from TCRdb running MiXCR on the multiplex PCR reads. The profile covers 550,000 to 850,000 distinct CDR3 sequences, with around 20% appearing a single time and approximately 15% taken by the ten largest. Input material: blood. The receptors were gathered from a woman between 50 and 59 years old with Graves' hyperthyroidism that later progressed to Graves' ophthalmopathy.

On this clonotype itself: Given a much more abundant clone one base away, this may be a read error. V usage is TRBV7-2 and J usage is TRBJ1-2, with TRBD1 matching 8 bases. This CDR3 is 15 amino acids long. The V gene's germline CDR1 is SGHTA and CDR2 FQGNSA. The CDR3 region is CASILRQGFNYGYTF. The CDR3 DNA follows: TGTGCCAGCATCTTAAGACAGGGGTTTAACTATGGCTACACCTTC. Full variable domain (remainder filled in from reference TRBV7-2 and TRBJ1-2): GAGVSQSPSNKVTEKGKDVELRCDPISGHTALYWYRQSLGQGLEFLIYFQGNSAPDKSGLPSDRFSAERTGGSVSTLTIQRTQQEDSAVYLCASILRQGFNYGYTFGSGTRLTVV.

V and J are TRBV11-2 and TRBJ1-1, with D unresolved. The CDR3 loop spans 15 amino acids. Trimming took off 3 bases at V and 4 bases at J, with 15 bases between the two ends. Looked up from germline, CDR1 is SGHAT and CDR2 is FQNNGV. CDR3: CASSFSVDVGTEAFF. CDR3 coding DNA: TGTGCCAGCAGCTTCTCTGTGGATGTCGGCACTGAAGCTTTCTTT.

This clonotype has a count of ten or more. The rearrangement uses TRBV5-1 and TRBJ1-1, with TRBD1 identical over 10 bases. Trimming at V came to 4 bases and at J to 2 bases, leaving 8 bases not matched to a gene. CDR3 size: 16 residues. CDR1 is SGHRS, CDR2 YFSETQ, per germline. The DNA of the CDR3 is TGCGCCAGCAGCATCCCCGGGACAGGGGAAAACACTGAAGCTTTCTTT. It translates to CASSIPGTGENTEAFF.

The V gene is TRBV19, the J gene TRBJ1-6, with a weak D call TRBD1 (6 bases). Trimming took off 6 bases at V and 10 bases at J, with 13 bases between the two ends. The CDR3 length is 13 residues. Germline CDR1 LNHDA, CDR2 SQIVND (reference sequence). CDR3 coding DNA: TGTGCCAGTAGCGGCCCAGGGGTCTCACCCCTCCACTTT. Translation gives CASSGPGVSPLHF.

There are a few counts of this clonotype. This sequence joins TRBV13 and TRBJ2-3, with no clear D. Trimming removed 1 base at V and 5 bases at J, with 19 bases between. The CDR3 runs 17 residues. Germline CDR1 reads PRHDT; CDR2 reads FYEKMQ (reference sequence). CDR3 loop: CASSLDKDRGEVDTQYF. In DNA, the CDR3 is TGTGCCAGCAGCTTAGATAAGGACCGAGGTGAGGTAGATACGCAGTATTTT.

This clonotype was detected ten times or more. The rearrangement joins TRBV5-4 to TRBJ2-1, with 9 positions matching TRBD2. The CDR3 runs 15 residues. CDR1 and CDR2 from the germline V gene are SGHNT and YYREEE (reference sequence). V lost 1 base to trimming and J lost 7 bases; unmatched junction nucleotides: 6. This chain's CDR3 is CASSLMRGGANEQFF. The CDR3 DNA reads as TGTGCCAGCAGCTTGATGCGGGGGGGTGCAAATGAGCAGTTCTTC. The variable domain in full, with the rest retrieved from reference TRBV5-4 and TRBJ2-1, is ETGVTQSPTHLIKTRGQQVTLRCSSQSGHNTVSWYQQALGQGPQFIFQYYREEENGRGNFPPRFSGLQFPNYSSELNVNALELDDSALYLCASSLMRGGANEQFFGPGTRLTVL.

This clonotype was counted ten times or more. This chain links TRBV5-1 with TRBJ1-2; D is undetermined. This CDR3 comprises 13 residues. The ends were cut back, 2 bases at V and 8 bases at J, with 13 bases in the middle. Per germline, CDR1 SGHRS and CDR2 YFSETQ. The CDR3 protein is CASSFTRSRGYTF. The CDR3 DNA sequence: TGCGCCAGCAGCTTCACAAGGTCCCGCGGCTACACCTTC.

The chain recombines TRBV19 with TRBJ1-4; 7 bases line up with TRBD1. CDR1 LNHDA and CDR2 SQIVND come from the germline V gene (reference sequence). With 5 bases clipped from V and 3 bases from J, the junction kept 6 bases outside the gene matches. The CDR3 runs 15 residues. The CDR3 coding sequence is TGTGCCAGTAGTCTAGGGGGACAGCCTAATGAAAAACTGTTTTTT. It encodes CASSLGGQPNEKLFF.

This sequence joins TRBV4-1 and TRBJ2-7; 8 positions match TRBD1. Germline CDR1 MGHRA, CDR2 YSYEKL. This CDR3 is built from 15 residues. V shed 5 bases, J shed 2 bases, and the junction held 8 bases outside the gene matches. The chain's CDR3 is CASSGRTGQPYEQYF. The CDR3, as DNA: TGCGCCAGCAGCGGGCGGACAGGGCAACCCTACGAGCAGTACTTC.

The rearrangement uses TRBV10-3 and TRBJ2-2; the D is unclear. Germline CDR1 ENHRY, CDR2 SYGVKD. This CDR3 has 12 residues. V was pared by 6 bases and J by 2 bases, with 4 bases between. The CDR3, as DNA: TGTGCCATCAGCCAAAACACCGGGGAGCTGTTTTTT. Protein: CAISQNTGELFF.

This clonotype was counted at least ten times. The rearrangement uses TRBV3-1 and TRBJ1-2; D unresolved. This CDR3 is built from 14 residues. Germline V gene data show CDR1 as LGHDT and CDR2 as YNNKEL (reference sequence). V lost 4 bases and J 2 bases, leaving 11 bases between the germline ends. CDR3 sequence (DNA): TGTGCCAGCAGCCCAAGACGGAACAACTATGGCTACACCTTC. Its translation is CASSPRRNNYGYTF.

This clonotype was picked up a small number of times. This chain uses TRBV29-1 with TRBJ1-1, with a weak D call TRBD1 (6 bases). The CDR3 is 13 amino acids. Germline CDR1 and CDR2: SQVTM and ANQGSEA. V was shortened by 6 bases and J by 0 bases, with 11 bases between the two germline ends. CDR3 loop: CSVWTDMNTEAFF. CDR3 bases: TGCAGCGTGTGGACAGACATGAACACTGAAGCTTTCTTT.

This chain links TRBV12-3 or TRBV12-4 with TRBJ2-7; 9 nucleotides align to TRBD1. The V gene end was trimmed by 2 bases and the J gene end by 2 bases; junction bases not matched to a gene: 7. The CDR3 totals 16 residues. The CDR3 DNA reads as TGTGCCAGCAGTTTAAGGGGGACAGGGAGGACCTACGAGCAGTACTTC. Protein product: CASSLRGTGRTYEQYF.

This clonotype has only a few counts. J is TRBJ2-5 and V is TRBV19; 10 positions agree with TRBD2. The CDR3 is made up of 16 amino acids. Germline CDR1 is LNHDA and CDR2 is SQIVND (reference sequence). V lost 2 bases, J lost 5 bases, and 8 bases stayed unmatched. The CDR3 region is CASSIRLAGREETQYF. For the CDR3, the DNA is TGTGCCAGTAGTATAAGACTAGCGGGCCGAGAGGAGACCCAGTACTTC.

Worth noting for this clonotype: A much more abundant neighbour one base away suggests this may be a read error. The CDR3 sequence: CASSQGLSHPQHF. CDR3 DNA sequence: TGTGCCAGCAGCCAAGGGTTAAGCCACCCCCAGCATTTT. The chain has TRBV3-1 and TRBJ1-5; no clear D. The CDR3 has 13 amino acids. The ends were cut back, 1 base at V and 10 bases at J, with 11 bases in the middle. Looked up from germline, CDR1 is LGHDT and CDR2 is YNNKEL (reference sequence).

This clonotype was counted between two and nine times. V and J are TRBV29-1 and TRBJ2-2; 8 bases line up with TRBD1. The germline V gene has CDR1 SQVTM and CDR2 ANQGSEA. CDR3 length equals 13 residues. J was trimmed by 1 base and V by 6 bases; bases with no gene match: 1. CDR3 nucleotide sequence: TGCAGCGTACAGGGGGTGAACACCGGGGAGCTGTTTTTT. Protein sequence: CSVQGVNTGELFF.

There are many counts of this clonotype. The CDR3 DNA is TGCGCCAGCAGCGAATGGGACAGGCCGCAGCATGGCTACACCTTC. Protein product: CASSEWDRPQHGYTF. V is TRBV5-1 and J is TRBJ1-2, with 8 positions matching TRBD1. V shed 4 bases and J 6 bases; nucleotides not matched to a gene: 11. The CDR3 runs 15 residues. Germline CDR1 and CDR2: SGHRS and YFSETQ.

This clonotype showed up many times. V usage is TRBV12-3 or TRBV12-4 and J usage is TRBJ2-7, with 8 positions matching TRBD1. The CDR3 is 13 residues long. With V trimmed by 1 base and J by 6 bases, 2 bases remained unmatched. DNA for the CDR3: TGTGCCAGCAGTTTAGTTGACAGGGGCGAGCAGTACTTC. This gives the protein CASSLVDRGEQYF.

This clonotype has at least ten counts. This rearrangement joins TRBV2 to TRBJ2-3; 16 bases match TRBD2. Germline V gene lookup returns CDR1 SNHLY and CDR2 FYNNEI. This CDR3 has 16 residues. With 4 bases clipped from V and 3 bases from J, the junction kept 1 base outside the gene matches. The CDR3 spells CASSGGLAGGTDTQYF. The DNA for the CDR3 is TGTGCCAGCAGTGGGGGACTAGCGGGGGGGACAGATACGCAGTATTTT.

As DNA, the CDR3 is TGTGCCAGCAGCTTACCCGGGACAGACTACGAGCAGTACTTC. Amino acids: CASSLPGTDYEQYF. The chain has TRBV7-8 and TRBJ2-7, with 7 bases identical to TRBD1. Trimming cost V 2 bases and J 3 bases; bases outside gene matches: 4. The CDR3 runs 14 residues. Germline V gives CDR1 SGHVS, CDR2 FQNEAQ.